The sequence of this T cell receptor (beta chain) was determined in a study of cytomegalovirus exposure and HLA in healthy donors. Trimming removed 5 bases from V and 0 bases from J; junction bases left unmatched: 7. From germline, CDR1 is MRHNA and CDR2 SNTAGT. This CDR3 contains 18 residues. PCR primers comprised 60 Vbeta and 13 Jbeta primers. The table came from immunoSEQ multiplex PCR; TCRdb's copy has only in-frame clones and leaves some out. The sample records 130,000 to 150,000 clones, 60% to 85% being singletons. The receptor's source is a male donor in good health and CMV-seronegative. The sequenced sample consisted of PBMCs. The chain carries TRBV6-4 and TRBJ2-2; TRBD2 matches 12 bases. The CDR3 loop reads CASSIRLAGVANTGELFF. Written as DNA, the CDR3 is TGTGCCAGCAGTATAAGACTAGCGGGGGTCGCGAACACCGGGGAGCTGTTTTTT.